The T cell receptor (beta chain) described here comes from a study of cytomegalovirus exposure and HLA in healthy donors. The PCR employed 60 Vbeta primers together with 13 Jbeta primers. The data were produced by immunoSEQ multiplex PCR, yet TCRdb's version contains in-frame clones alone and is incomplete. The sample comprises about 190,000 clones, about four fifths of which are singletons, and 1.6% rests with the top ten. In regard to this clone: The antigen is not known.

This CDR3 contains 13 residues. V lost 0 bases and J 3 bases, leaving 6 bases between the germline ends. CDR1 and CDR2 (germline): SGHDT, YYEEEE. Study-level findings and limits: In a later analysis, at a false discovery rate of 0.05, 17,000 or so TCR beta sequences matched HLA alleles.

The chain employs TRBV5-6 and TRBJ1-2, with a weak D call TRBD1 (5 bases). The material sequenced was PBMCs. The sequence derives from a woman aged 45-65 years in good health and CMV-seronegative. The CDR3 region is CASSLGQHYGYTF. The CDR3 region has the DNA TGTGCCAGCAGCTTGGGACAGCACTATGGCTACACCTTC.